The rows below give T cell receptor beta chains drawn from one sample of a study of T-cell reconstitution after alpha-beta-depleted transplantation in children. TCRdb called the PCR reads again in MiXCR, with one record for every CDR3 protein. The sample holds about a million distinct CDR3 sequences, roughly 31% seen once. The starting material was PBMCs, mostly from graft donor cells, obtained 360 days after TCRalphabeta/CD19-depleted stem cell transplant. Receptors were obtained from a boy in the first two years of life who had a stem cell transplant for SCID, so the T cells may come from the graft donor. Each CDR3 is given with its conserved first and last residue. Each record gives: J gene, D gene, clone size, V gene, CDR3 DNA, CDR3 protein. D genes are given only for firm matches. Rows may omit the clone size; those that give it use once, few, many or a size class.

J gene: TRBJ1-6; D gene: TRBD1; clone size: few; V gene: TRBV11-2; CDR3 DNA: TGTGCCAGCAGCCCCGGACAGGGGACTAATTCACCCCTCCACTTT; CDR3 protein: CASSPGQGTNSPLHF
J gene: TRBJ2-5; D gene: .; clone size: .; V gene: TRBV4-2; CDR3 DNA: TGTGCCAGCAGCCAAGATTCCGGGATCCAAGAGACCCAGTACTTC; CDR3 protein: CASSQDSGIQETQYF
J gene: TRBJ2-1; D gene: .; clone size: .; V gene: TRBV6-5; CDR3 DNA: TGTGCCAGCAGTTACTCGGCGAGAAATGAGCAGTTCTTC; CDR3 protein: CASSYSARNEQFF
J gene: TRBJ2-3; D gene: .; clone size: few; V gene: TRBV5-1; CDR3 DNA: TGCGCCAGCAGCCCGTCGGGGGCCTCCCGTCCAGATACGCAGTATTTT; CDR3 protein: CASSPSGASRPDTQYF
J gene: TRBJ2-7; D gene: .; clone size: .; V gene: TRBV28; CDR3 DNA: TGTGCCAGCAGTTTTCCGCCCAGGATGAGCGAGCAGTACTTC; CDR3 protein: CASSFPPRMSEQYF
J gene: TRBJ2-5; D gene: .; clone size: few; V gene: TRBV11-2; CDR3 DNA: TGTGCCAGCAGCTCCTCCGGGCTACGAGGGGAGACCCAGTACTTC; CDR3 protein: CASSSSGLRGETQYF
J gene: TRBJ1-5; D gene: .; clone size: few; V gene: TRBV20-1; CDR3 DNA: TGCAGTGCTAGAACAAGGGAAAGGAGCAATCAGCCCCAGCATTTT; CDR3 protein: CSARTRERSNQPQHF
J gene: TRBJ2-5; D gene: .; clone size: .; V gene: TRBV25-1; CDR3 DNA: TGTGCCAGCTCTGACCCCCCAGCAACGGAGACCCAGTACTTC; CDR3 protein: CASSDPPATETQYF
J gene: TRBJ2-1; D gene: TRBD2; clone size: few; V gene: TRBV20-1; CDR3 DNA: TGCAGTGCTAGACTAGCGGGGGGTTTTTCCTACAATGAGCAGTTCTTC; CDR3 protein: CSARLAGGFSYNEQFF
J gene: TRBJ2-1; D gene: TRBD2; clone size: .; V gene: TRBV5-1; CDR3 DNA: TGCGCCAGCAGCCATGGACTAGCGGGGGGGCTGAATCTCAATGAGCAGTTCTTC; CDR3 protein: CASSHGLAGGLNLNEQFF
J gene: TRBJ2-5; D gene: TRBD1; clone size: .; V gene: TRBV6-5; CDR3 DNA: TGTGCCAGCAGCAAGACAGGGGGAACCCAGTACTTC; CDR3 protein: CASSKTGGTQYF
J gene: TRBJ2-5; D gene: TRBD2; clone size: once; V gene: TRBV7-9; CDR3 DNA: TGTGCCAGCAGCTTGCTAGCGGGGACCGGAGAGACCCAGTACTTC; CDR3 protein: CASSLLAGTGETQYF
J gene: TRBJ1-1; D gene: .; clone size: .; V gene: TRBV4-1; CDR3 DNA: TGCGCCAGCAGCCAAGATCCGGGGAACACTGAAGCTTTCTTT; CDR3 protein: CASSQDPGNTEAFF
J gene: TRBJ1-4; D gene: TRBD1; clone size: few; V gene: TRBV15; CDR3 DNA: TGTGCCACCAGCAGCTCACAGGGGGAAGATGAAAAACTGTTTTTT; CDR3 protein: CATSSSQGEDEKLFF
J gene: TRBJ1-2; D gene: .; clone size: .; V gene: TRBV4-3; CDR3 DNA: TGCGCCAGCAGCCAAGATAGAAGTCTCGGGGTTGGTAACTATGGCTACACCTTC; CDR3 protein: CASSQDRSLGVGNYGYTF
J gene: TRBJ2-7; D gene: .; clone size: .; V gene: TRBV6-2/TRBV6-3; CDR3 DNA: TGTGCCAGCAGTTACGCAGACCCGGTGGCCTACGAGCAGTACTTC; CDR3 protein: CASSYADPVAYEQYF